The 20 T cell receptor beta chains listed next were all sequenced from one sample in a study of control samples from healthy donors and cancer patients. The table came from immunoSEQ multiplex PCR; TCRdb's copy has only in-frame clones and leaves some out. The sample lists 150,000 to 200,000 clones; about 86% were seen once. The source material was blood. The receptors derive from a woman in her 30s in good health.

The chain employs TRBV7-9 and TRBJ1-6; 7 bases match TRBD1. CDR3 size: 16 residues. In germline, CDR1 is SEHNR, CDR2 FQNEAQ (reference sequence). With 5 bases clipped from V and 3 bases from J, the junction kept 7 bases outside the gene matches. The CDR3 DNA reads TGTGCCAGCAGCCGGCCGGGACAGAGCTATAATTCACCCCTCCACTTT. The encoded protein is CASSRPGQSYNSPLHF.

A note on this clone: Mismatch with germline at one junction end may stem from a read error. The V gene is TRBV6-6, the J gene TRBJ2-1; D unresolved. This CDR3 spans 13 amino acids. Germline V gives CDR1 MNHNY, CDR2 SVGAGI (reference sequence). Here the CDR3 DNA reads TGTGCCAGCAGTTCCCCCTCCAACAATGAGCAGTTCTTC. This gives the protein CASSSPSNNEQFF.

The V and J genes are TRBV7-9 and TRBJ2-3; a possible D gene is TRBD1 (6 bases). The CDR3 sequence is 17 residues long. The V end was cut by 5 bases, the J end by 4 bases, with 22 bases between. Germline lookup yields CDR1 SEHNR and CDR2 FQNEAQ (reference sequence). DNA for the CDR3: TGTGCCAGCAGCCCCTACTACAGGGTGGGTCGGGCAGATACGCAGTATTTT. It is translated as CASSPYYRVGRADTQYF.

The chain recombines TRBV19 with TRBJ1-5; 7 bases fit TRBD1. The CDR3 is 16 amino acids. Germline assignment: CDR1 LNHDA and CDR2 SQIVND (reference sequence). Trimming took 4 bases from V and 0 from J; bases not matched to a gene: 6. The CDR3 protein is CASSNRGLHSNQPQHF. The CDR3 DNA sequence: TGTGCCAGTAGTAACAGGGGCCTCCATAGCAATCAGCCCCAGCATTTT.

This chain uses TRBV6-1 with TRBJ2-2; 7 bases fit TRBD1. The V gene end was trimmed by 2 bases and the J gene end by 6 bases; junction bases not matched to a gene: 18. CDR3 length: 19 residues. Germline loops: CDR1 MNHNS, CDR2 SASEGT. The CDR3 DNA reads TGTGCCAGCAGTGAACCCGAATCGATAGACAGGGCTGGGGCCGGGGAGCTGTTTTTT. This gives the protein CASSEPESIDRAGAGELFF.

Here the CDR3 reads CASSHPAGLAVNEQFF. In DNA form, the CDR3 reads TGTGCCAGCAGCCACCCCGCGGGACTAGCGGTCAATGAGCAGTTCTTC. V gene TRBV3-1 (or the pseudogene TRBV3-2) combines with J gene TRBJ2-1; TRBD2 matches 11 bases. The CDR3 has 16 residues. CDR1 and CDR2 from the germline V gene are LGHDT and YNNKEL (reference sequence). V gave up 3 bases and J gave up 6 bases; unmatched junction bases: 7.

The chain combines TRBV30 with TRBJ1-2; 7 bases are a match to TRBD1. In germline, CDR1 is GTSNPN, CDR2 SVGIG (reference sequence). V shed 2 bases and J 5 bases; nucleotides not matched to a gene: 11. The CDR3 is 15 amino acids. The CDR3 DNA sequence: TGTGCCTGGAGTCCCGGGACAGCTAGTATTTATGGCTACACCTTC. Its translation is CAWSPGTASIYGYTF.

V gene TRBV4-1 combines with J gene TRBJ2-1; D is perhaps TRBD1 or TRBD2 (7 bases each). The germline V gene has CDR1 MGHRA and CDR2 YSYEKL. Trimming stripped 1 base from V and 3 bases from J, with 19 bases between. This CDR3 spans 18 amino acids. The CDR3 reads CASSQAGGGDVVYNEQFF. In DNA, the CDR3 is TGCGCCAGCAGCCAAGCAGGGGGGGGCGACGTGGTCTACAATGAGCAGTTCTTC.

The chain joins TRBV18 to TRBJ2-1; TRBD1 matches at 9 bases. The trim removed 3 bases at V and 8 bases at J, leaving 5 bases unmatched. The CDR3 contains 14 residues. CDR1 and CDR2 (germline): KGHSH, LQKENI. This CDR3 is CASSPRDRVYEQFF. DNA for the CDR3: TGTGCCAGCTCACCCCGGGACAGGGTCTATGAGCAGTTCTTC. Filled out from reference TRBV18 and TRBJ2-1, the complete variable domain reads NAGVMQNPRHLVRRRGQEARLRCSPMKGHSHVYWYRQLPEEGLKFMVYLQKENIIDESGMPKERFSAEFPKEGPSILRIQQVVRGDSAAYFCASSPRDRVYEQFFGPGTRLTVL.

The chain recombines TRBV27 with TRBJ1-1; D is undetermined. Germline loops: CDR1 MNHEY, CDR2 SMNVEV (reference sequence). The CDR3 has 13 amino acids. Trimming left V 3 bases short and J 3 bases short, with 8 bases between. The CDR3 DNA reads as TGTGCCAGCAGTTTGGGCAGTTACACTGAAGCTTTCTTT. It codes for CASSLGSYTEAFF.

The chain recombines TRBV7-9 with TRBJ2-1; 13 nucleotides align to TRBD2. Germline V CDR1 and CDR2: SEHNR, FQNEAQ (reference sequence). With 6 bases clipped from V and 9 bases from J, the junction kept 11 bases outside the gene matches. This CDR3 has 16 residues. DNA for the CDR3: TGTGCCAGCAGGGAAGGGACTAGCGGGGAGGAGGGTGAGCAGTTCTTC. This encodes CASREGTSGEEGEQFF.

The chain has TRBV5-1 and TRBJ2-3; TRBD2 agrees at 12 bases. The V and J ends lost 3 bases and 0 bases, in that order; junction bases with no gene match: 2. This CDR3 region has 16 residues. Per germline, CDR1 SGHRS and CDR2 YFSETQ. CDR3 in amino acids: CASSSGLAGSTDTQYF. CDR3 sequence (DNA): TGCGCCAGCAGCTCGGGACTAGCGGGTAGCACAGATACGCAGTATTTT.

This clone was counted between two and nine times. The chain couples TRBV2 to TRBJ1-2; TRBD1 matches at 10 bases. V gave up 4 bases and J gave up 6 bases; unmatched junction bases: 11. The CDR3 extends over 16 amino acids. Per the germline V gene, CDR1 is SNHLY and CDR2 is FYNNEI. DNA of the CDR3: TGTGCCAGCAGTGTGGGTGGTATGGGACAGGGGAATGGCTACACCTTC. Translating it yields CASSVGGMGQGNGYTF. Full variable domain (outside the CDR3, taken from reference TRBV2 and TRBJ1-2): EPEVTQTPSHQVTQMGQEVILRCVPISNHLYFYWYRQILGQKVEFLVSFYNNEISEKSEIFDDQFSVERPDGSNFTLKIRSTKLEDSAMYFCASSVGGMGQGNGYTFGSGTRLTVV.

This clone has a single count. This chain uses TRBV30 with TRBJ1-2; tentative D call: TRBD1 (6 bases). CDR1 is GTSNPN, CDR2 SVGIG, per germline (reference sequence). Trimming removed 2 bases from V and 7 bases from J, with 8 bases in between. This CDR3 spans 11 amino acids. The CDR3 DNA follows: TGTGCCTGGAGTAGGGGGTTTGGCTACACCTTC. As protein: CAWSRGFGYTF.

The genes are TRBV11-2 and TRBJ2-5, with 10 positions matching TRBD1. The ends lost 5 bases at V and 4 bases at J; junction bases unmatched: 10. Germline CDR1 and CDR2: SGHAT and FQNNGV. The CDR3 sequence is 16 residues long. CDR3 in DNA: TGTGCCAGCAGCGGAAGGGACAGGGGAGCGCGAGAGACCCAGTACTTC. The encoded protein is CASSGRDRGARETQYF.

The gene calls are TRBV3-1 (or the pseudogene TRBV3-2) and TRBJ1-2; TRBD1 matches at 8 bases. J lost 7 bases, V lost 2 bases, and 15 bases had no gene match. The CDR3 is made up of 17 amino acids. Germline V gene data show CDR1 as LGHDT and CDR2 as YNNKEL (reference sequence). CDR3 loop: CASSQPGGRGLRTGYTF. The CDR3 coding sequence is TGTGCCAGCAGCCAACCAGGGGGCAGGGGGCTACGTACTGGCTACACCTTC.

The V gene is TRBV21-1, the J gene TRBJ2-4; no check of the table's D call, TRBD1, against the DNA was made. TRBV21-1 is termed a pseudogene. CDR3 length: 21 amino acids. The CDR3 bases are TGTGCCAGCAGCCGCCACTTACCGGGACAGCTATCACCCCTAGCCAAAAACATTCAGTACTTC. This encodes CASSRHLPGQLSPLAKNIQYF.

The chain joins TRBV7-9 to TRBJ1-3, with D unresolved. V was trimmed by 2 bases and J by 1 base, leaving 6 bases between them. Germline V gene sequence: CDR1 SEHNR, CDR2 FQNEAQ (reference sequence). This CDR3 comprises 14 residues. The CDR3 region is CASSLSGSGNTIYF. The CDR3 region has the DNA TGTGCCAGCAGCTTATCCGGGTCTGGAAACACCATATATTTT.

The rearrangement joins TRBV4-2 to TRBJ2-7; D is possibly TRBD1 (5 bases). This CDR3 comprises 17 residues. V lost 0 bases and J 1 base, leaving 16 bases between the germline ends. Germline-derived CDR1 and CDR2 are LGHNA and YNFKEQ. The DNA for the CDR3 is TGTGCCAGCAGCCAAGAGGAAGGGGCAGCCTATTCCTACGAGCAGTACTTC. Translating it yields CASSQEEGAAYSYEQYF.

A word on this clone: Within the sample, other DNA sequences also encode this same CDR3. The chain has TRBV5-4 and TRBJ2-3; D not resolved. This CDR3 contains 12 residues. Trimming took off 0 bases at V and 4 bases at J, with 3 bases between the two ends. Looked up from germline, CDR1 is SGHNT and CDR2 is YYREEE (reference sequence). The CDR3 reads CASSLDADTQYF. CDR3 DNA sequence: TGTGCCAGCAGCTTGGATGCAGATACGCAGTATTTT.